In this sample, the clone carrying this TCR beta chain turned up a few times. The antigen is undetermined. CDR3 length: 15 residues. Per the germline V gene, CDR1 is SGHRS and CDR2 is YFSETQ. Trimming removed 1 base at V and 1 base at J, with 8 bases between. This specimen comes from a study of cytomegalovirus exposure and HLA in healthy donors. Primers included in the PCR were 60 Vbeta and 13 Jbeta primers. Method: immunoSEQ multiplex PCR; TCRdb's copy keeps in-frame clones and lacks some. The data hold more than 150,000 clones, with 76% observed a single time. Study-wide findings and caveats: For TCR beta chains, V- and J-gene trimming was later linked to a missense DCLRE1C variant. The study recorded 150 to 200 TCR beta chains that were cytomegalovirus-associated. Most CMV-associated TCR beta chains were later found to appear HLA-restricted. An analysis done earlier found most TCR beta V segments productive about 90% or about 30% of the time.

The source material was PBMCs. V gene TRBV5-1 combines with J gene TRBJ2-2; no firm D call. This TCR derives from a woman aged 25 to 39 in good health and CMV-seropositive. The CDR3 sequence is CASSLRNRNTGELFF. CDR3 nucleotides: TGCGCCAGCAGCTTGAGGAACAGGAACACCGGGGAGCTGTTTTTT.